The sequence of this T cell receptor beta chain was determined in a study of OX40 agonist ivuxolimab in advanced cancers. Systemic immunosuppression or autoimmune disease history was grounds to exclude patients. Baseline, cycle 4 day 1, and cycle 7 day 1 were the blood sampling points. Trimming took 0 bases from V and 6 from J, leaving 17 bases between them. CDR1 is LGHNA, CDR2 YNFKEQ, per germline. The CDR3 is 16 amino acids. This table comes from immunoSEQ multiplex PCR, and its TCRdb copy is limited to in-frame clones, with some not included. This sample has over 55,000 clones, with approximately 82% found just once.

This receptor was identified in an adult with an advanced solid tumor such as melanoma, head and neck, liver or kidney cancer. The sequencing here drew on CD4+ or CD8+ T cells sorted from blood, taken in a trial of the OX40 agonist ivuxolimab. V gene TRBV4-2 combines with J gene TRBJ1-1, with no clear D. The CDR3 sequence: CASSQDPAGSSPEAFF. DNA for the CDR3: TGTGCCAGCAGCCAAGATCCCGCAGGCTCCAGCCCTGAAGCTTTCTTT.